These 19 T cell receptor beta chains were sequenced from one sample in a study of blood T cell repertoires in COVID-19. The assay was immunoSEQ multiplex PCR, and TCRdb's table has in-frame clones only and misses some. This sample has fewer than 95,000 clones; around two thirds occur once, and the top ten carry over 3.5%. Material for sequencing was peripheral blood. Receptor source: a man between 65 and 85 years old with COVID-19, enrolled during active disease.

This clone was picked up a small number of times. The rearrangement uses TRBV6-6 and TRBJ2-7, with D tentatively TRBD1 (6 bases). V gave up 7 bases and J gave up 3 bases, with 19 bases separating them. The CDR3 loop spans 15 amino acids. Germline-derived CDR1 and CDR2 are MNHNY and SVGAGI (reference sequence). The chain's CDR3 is CASTPRQGNGYEQYF. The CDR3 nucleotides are TGTGCCAGCACCCCGAGGCAGGGGAATGGCTACGAGCAGTACTTC.

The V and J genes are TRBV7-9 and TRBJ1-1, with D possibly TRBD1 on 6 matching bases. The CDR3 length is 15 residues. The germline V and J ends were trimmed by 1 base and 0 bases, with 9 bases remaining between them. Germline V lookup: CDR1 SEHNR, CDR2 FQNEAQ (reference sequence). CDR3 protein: CASSLVGQLNTEAFF. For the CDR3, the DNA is TGTGCCAGCAGCTTAGTTGGACAGTTGAACACTGAAGCTTTCTTT.

This CDR3 is CSVLMPPPAGVKGGNEQFF. CDR3 nucleotide sequence: TGCAGCGTCCTAATGCCCCCCCCAGCGGGAGTTAAAGGTGGGAATGAGCAGTTCTTC. The chain is built from TRBV29-1 and TRBJ2-1; TRBD2 matches 8 bases. The V gene's germline CDR1 is SQVTM and CDR2 ANQGSEA. The CDR3 runs to 19 residues. With V trimmed by 6 bases and J by 7 bases, 26 bases remained unmatched.

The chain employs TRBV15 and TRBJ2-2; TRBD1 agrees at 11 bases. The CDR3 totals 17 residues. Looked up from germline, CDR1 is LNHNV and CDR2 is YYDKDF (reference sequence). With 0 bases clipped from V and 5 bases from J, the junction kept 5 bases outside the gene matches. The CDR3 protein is CATSRDLGTGGTGELFF. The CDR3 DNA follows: TGTGCCACCAGCAGAGATTTAGGGACAGGGGGGACCGGGGAGCTGTTTTTT.

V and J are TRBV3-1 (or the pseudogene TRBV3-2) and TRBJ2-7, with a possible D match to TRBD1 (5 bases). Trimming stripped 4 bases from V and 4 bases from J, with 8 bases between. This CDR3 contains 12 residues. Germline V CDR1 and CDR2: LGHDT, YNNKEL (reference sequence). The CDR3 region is CASSLRQYEQYF. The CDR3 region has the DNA TGTGCCAGCAGCCTTCGACAGTACGAGCAGTACTTC.

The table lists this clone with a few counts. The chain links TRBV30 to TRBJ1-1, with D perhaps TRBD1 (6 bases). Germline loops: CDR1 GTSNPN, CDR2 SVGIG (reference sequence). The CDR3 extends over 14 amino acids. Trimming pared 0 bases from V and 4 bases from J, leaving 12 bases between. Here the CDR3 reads CAWSVVQGITEAFF. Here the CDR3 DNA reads TGTGCCTGGAGTGTAGTACAGGGAATCACTGAAGCTTTCTTT.

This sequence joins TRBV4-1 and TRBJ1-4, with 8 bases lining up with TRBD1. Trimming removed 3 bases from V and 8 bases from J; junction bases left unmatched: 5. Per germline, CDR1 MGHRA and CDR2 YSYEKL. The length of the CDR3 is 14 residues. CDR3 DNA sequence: TGCGCCAGCAGCCATCAGGGGGCCCGGGAAAAACTGTTTTTT. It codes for CASSHQGAREKLFF.

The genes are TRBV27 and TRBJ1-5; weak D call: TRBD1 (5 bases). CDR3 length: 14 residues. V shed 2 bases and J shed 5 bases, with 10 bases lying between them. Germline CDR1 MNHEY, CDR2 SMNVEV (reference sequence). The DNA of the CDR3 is TGTGCCAGCAGTTTAAACGGGGGATATCAGCCCCAGCATTTT. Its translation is CASSLNGGYQPQHF.

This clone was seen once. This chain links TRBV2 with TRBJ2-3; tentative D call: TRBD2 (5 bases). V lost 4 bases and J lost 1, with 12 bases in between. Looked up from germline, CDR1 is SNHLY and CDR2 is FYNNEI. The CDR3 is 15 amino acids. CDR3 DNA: TGTGCCAGCAGTGGCCGGACTGGTGGCACAGATACGCAGTATTTT. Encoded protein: CASSGRTGGTDTQYF. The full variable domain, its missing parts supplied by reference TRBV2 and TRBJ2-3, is EPEVTQTPSHQVTQMGQEVILRCVPISNHLYFYWYRQILGQKVEFLVSFYNNEISEKSEIFDDQFSVERPDGSNFTLKIRSTKLEDSAMYFCASSGRTGGTDTQYFGPGTRLTVL.

The CDR3: CASSESSAGLVHNEQFF. DNA of the CDR3: TGTGCCAGCAGTGAATCCTCCGCGGGGCTTGTCCACAATGAGCAGTTCTTC. The chain is built from TRBV25-1 and TRBJ2-1, with D possibly being TRBD2 (6 bases). This CDR3 region has 17 residues. Trimming left V 1 base short and J 5 bases short, with 18 bases between. CDR1 and CDR2 from the germline V gene are MGHDK and SYGVNS.

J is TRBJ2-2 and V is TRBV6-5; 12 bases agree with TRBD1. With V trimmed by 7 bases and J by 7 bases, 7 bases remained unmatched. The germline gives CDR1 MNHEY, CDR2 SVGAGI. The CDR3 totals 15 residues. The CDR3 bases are TGTGCCAGCACCACGGGACAGGGGGCTGGCGGGGAGCTGTTTTTT. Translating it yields CASTTGQGAGGELFF.

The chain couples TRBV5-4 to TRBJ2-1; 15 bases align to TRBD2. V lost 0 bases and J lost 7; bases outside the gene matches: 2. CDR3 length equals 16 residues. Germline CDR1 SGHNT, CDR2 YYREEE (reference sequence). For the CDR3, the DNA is TGTGCCAGCAGCTTGGTTGGGACTAGCGGGAGGAATGAGCAGTTCTTC. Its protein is CASSLVGTSGRNEQFF.

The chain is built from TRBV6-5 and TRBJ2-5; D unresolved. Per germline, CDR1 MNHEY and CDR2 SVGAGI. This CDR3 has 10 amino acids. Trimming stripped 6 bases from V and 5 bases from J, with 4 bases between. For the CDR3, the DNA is TGTGCCAGCAGACTGGAGACCCAGTACTTC. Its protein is CASRLETQYF.

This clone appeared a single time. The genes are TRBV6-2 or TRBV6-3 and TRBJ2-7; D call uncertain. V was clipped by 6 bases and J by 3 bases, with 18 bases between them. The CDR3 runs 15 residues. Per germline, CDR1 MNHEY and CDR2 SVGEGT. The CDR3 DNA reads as TGTGCCAGCAGCCCTTCCTTGAGGCCAAACTACGAGCAGTACTTC. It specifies CASSPSLRPNYEQYF.

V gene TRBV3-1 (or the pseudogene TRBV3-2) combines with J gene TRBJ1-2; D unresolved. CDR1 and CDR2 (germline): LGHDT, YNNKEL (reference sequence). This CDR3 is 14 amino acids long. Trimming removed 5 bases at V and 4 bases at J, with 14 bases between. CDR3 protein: CASSALGLFYGYTF. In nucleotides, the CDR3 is TGTGCCAGCAGCGCCTTAGGACTTTTCTATGGCTACACCTTC.

CDR3 in DNA: TGCGCCAGCACCTACCAAAGCGCAACAGGGGCTGGGGCCAACGTCCTGACTTTC. Amino acids: CASTYQSATGAGANVLTF. V gene TRBV4-1 combines with J gene TRBJ2-6, with 7 bases aligning to TRBD1. CDR1 is MGHRA, CDR2 YSYEKL, per germline. This CDR3 is 18 amino acids long. V lost 7 bases and J lost 2; bases outside the gene matches: 14.

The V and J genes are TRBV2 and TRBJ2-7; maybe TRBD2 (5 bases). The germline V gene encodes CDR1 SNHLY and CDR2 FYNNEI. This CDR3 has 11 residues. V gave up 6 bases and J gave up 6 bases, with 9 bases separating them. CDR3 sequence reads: CASSWELEQYF. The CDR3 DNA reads TGTGCCAGCAGCTGGGAGCTCGAGCAGTACTTC. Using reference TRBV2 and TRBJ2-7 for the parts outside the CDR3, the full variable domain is EPEVTQTPSHQVTQMGQEVILRCVPISNHLYFYWYRQILGQKVEFLVSFYNNEISEKSEIFDDQFSVERPDGSNFTLKIRSTKLEDSAMYFCASSWELEQYFGPGTRLTVT.

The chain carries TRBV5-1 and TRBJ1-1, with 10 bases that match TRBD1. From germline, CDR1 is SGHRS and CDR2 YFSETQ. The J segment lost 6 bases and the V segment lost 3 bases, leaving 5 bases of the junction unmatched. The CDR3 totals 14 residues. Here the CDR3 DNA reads TGCGCCAGCAGCTATACGACAGGGGGCGCTGAAGCTTTCTTT. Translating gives CASSYTTGGAEAFF.

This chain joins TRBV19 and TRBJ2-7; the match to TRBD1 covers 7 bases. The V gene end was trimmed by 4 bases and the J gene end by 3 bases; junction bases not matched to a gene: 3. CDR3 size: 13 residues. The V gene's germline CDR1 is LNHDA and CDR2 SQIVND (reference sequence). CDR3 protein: CASSTTGNYEQYF. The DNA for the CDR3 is TGTGCCAGTAGTACGACAGGGAACTACGAGCAGTACTTC.